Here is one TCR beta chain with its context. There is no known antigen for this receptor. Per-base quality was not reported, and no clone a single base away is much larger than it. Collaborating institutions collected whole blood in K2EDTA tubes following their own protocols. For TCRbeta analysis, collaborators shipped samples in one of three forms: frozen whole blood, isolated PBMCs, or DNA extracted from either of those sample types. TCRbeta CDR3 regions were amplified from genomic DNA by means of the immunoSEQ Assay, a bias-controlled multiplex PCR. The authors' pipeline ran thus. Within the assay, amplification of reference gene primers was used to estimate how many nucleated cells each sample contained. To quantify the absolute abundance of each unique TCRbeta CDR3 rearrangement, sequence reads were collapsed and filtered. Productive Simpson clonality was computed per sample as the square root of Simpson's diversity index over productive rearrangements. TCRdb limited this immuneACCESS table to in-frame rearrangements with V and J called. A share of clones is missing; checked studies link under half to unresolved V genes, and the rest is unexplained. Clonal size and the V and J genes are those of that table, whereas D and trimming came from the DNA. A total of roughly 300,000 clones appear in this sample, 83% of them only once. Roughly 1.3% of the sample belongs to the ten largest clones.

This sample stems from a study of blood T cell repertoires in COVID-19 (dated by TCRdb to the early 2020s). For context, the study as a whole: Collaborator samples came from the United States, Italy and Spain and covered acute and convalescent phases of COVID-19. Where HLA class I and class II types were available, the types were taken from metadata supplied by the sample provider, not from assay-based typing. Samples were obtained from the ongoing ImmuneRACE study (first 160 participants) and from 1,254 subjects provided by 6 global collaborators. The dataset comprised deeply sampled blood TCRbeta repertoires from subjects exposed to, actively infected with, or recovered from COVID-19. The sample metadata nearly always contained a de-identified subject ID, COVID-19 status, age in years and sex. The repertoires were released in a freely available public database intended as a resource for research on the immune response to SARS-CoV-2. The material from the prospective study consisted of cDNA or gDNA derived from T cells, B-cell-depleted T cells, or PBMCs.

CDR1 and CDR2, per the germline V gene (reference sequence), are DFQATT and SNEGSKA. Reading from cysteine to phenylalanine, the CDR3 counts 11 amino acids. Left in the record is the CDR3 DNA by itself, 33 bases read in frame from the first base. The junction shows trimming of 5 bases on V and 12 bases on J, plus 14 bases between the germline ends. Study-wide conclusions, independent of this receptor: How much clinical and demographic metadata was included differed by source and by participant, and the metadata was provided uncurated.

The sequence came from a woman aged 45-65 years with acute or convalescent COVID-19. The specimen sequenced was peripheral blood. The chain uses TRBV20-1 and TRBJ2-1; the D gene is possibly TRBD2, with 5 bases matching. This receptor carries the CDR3 CSAAYSRGQFF. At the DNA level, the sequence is TGCAGTGCTGCCTATTCTCGGGGGCAGTTCTTC.